What follows are 6 T cell receptor beta chains derived from one specimen sequenced in a study of blood T cell repertoires in COVID-19. Sequencing was performed with immunoSEQ multiplex PCR; in TCRdb, only in-frame clones are kept and a portion is missing. The sample has roughly 100,000 clones, 84% seen once; the top ten hold 9.9%. Sequencing was performed on peripheral blood. These receptors were collected from a man in his forties with active or convalescent COVID-19.

The V gene is TRBV18, the J gene TRBJ2-4; the match to TRBD1 covers 7 bases. Germline V gene lookup returns CDR1 KGHSH and CDR2 LQKENI. This CDR3 has 14 residues. Trimming at V came to 4 bases and at J to 2 bases, leaving 2 bases not matched to a gene. The chain's CDR3 is CASSQGATKNIQYF. In DNA, the CDR3 is TGTGCCAGCTCACAGGGGGCGACCAAAAACATTCAGTACTTC. Based on the CDR3 plus reference TRBV18 and TRBJ2-4, the full variable domain is NAGVMQNPRHLVRRRGQEARLRCSPMKGHSHVYWYRQLPEEGLKFMVYLQKENIIDESGMPKERFSAEFPKEGPSILRIQQVVRGDSAAYFCASSQGATKNIQYFGAGTRLSVL.

V and J are TRBV10-3 and TRBJ1-2, with 7 bases identical to TRBD1. CDR3 length: 13 amino acids. Germline loops: CDR1 ENHRY, CDR2 SYGVKD. The ends lost 4 bases at V and 6 bases at J; junction bases unmatched: 5. The CDR3 loop is CAISGQGLDGYTF. The CDR3 bases are TGTGCCATCAGTGGACAGGGCCTGGATGGCTACACCTTC.

The genes are TRBV11-2 and TRBJ2-3, with 9 bases that match TRBD1. The CDR3 is 16 residues long. Germline CDR1 reads SGHAT; CDR2 reads FQNNGV. Unmatched junction bases numbered 10, after V lost 2 bases and J lost 7 bases. CDR3 DNA: TGTGCCAGCAGCTTACCCGGGACAGGGTTCCTACATACGCAGTATTTT. This gives the protein CASSLPGTGFLHTQYF.

This clone was observed once. The rearrangement uses TRBV9 and TRBJ1-6; 9 bases are a match to TRBD1. The CDR3 is 13 amino acids. With V trimmed by 2 bases and J by 13 bases, 4 bases remained unmatched. CDR1 and CDR2 from the germline V gene are SGDLS and YYNGEE. This chain's CDR3 is CASSVRQGEPLHF. The CDR3 bases are TGTGCCAGCAGCGTCCGACAGGGGGAGCCCCTCCACTTT.

V usage is TRBV3-1 (or the pseudogene TRBV3-2) and J usage is TRBJ2-3, with 11 bases lining up with TRBD2. The germline CDR1 and CDR2 sequences are LGHDT and YNNKEL (reference sequence). CDR3 size: 15 residues. V was clipped by 3 bases and J by 3 bases; unmatched bases: 2. The CDR3 nucleotides are TGTGCCAGCAGCCATACTAGCGGGGGAACAGATACGCAGTATTTT. Its protein product is CASSHTSGGTDTQYF.

The chain employs TRBV19 and TRBJ1-5, with 8 nucleotides matching TRBD1. CDR3 length equals 15 residues. The junction had 4 bases not matched to a gene; V was cut back by 6 bases and J by 0 bases. Per germline, CDR1 LNHDA and CDR2 SQIVND (reference sequence). CDR3 amino acids: CASRDGQGSNQPQHF. CDR3 DNA sequence: TGTGCCAGTAGGGATGGACAGGGTAGCAATCAGCCCCAGCATTTT.